This entry is about one T cell receptor beta chain. These data originate in a study of patients and donors after allogeneic stem cell transplantation. Each CDR3 protein is one row after TCRdb ran MiXCR on the RT-PCR reads. The table records about a million distinct CDR3 sequences, roughly 18% of them present only once. CDR1 is SGHRS and CDR2 is YFSETQ in the germline V gene. This CDR3 has 17 amino acids. Trimming removed 5 bases from V and 2 bases from J, with 22 bases in between. The sequencing sample was made of blood, either unsorted or a sorted T cell fraction (not recorded which). This chain joins TRBV5-1 and TRBJ1-2; D perhaps matches TRBD1 (5 bases). This TCR was recovered from a human donor who was either an allogeneic HSCT recipient or a stem cell or donor lymphocyte infusion donor (not recorded which). It is not recorded whose cells these are; they may come from a transplant donor. The CDR3 region is CASRWHRRERPNYGYTF. DNA of the CDR3: TGCGCCAGCAGATGGCACAGGAGAGAAAGGCCCAACTATGGCTACACCTTC.